The text below deals with one T cell receptor (beta chain). Its antigen is still unknown. Clones were sequenced by immunoSEQ multiplex PCR, and TCRdb holds only the in-frame ones, with some missing. The table records 70,000 to 90,000 clones, roughly 91% of them present only once. This record comes from a study of brain T cells in children with intractable seizures. Whole-study findings and limits: Viral specificity was inferred only from CDR3 similarity; HCMV serostatus was unknown.

The CDR3 has 18 residues. The source is a boy in the first two years of life with tuberous sclerosis and intractable seizures. The chain links TRBV21-1 to TRBJ1-6; the D segment call TRBD1 is taken from the table without a DNA check. TRBV21-1 is a recognized pseudogene. Sequenced here: peripheral blood, sampled at surgery. The CDR3 DNA is TGTGCCAGCAGCAAAGCCCTATGTTGGACAGGGCCCTATTCACCCCTCCACTTT. Translation: CASSKALCWTGPYSPLHF.